This T cell receptor beta chain was captured by sequencing in a study of T cells in Graves' hyperthyroidism and ophthalmopathy. Overall study: The initial diagnosis was the point when peripheral blood was collected, ahead of any treatment.

General study points: Most clonotypes expanded in thyroid above 0.001 were likewise present in blood.

V gave up 6 bases and J gave up 8 bases; unmatched junction bases: 10. There are 16 residues in the CDR3. Germline V gives CDR1 SNHLY, CDR2 FYNNEI. Amplification of TCR beta CDR3 regions used RNA as the template. The study used the HTBI primer set for a first-round RT-PCR of the TCR CDR3. TCRdb ran MiXCR on the multiplex PCR reads and lists one entry per CDR3 protein. Seen here are 400,000 to 550,000 distinct CDR3 sequences, 13% to 15% observed once, and the top ten hold around a sixth. Diagnosing involved the use of clinical symptoms, serum thyroxine and TRAb, thyroid ultrasound and orbital computed tomography. Comment on this clonotype: What it binds is not known.

The sample was blood. The sequence derives from a woman aged 18-35 years with Graves' hyperthyroidism. The chain links TRBV2 to TRBJ2-4; 13 bases map to TRBD2. CDR3 sequence reads: CASSKGTSGTGDIQYF. CDR3 DNA: TGTGCCAGCAGCAAAGGGACTAGCGGGACGGGGGACATTCAGTACTTC.